The sequence of this TCR beta chain was determined in a study of cytomegalovirus exposure and HLA in healthy donors. A note on this clone: Antigen specificity is unknown.

Study-wide points: Diagnosis of cytomegalovirus status made by the classifier reportedly showed high specificity and sensitivity. A subsequent analysis found that TCR clusters from the first cohort also tended to co-occur in the 90 to 150 validation repertoires, with approximately 94% of cluster scores above 0.

V gave up 0 bases and J gave up 2 bases, with 14 bases separating them. CDR1 ENHRY and CDR2 SYGVKD come from the germline V gene. This CDR3 contains 17 residues. The table came from immunoSEQ multiplex PCR; TCRdb's copy has only in-frame clones and leaves some out. The sample includes some 150,000 clones, about 88% of them seen just once. The donors were part of the validation cohort of roughly 110 subjects. That cohort was separate from the first cohort, which comprised some 670 subjects. This clonotype originated in a man in his late teens or twenties in good health and CMV-seronegative. The sample was PBMCs. The rearrangement joins TRBV10-3 to TRBJ1-5; possibly TRBD1 for D (6 bases). The CDR3 DNA sequence: TGTGCCATCAGTGAGTCGCACGCGGGGGCCGGCAATCAGCCCCAGCATTTT. As protein: CAISESHAGAGNQPQHF.